The rows below give T cell receptor beta chains drawn from one sample of a study of cytomegalovirus exposure and HLA in healthy donors. Sequencing was performed with immunoSEQ multiplex PCR; in TCRdb, only in-frame clones are kept and a portion is missing. The sample consists of about 93,000 clones, about four fifths of them appearing once. Sequencing was performed on PBMCs. These receptors were collected from a man in his fifties in good health and CMV-seronegative. Both conserved end residues are part of each CDR3. The D gene is left open where the match is weak. Some rows have no size entry. The others give once, few or many, or a class for an expanded clone.

clone size	D gene	J gene	V gene	CDR3 protein	CDR3 DNA
NA	NA	TRBJ1-4	TRBV28	CASSSYRDEKLFF	TGTGCCAGCAGTTCCTACAGGGATGAAAAACTGTTTTTT
NA	NA	TRBJ2-4	TRBV2	CASGRENIQYF	TGTGCCAGCGGGAGAGAAAACATTCAGTACTTC
NA	NA	TRBJ2-1	TRBV6-4	CASRPAEREQFF	TGTGCCAGCAGACCCGCTGAGCGGGAGCAGTTCTTC
NA	TRBD1	TRBJ1-2	TRBV7-2	CASSASTGNYGYTF	TGTGCCAGCAGCGCCTCGACAGGGAACTATGGCTACACCTTC
NA	TRBD2	TRBJ2-7	TRBV5-1	CASSLDRTSSYEQYF	TGCGCCAGCAGCTTGGACAGGACTAGCTCCTACGAGCAGTACTTC
once	NA	TRBJ1-2	TRBV9	CASSVGREDGYTF	TGTGCCAGCAGCGTAGGAAGGGAGGATGGCTACACCTTC
NA	TRBD1	TRBJ1-2	TRBV5-4	CASSLGQGGLLGGYTF	TGTGCCAGCAGCTTGGGACAGGGGGGCCTTCTGGGTGGCTACACCTTC
NA	NA	TRBJ2-7	TRBV2	CASGTYSYEQYF	TGTGCCAGCGGGACTTACTCCTACGAGCAGTACTTC
NA	TRBD2	TRBJ2-1	TRBV2	CASNNLAGTNEQFF	TGTGCCAGCAACAACCTAGCGGGAACCAATGAGCAGTTCTTC
NA	TRBD1	TRBJ1-4	TRBV7-9	CASSLPDRGPEKLFF	TGTGCCAGCAGCTTACCGGACAGGGGGCCTGAAAAACTGTTTTTT
NA	TRBD2	TRBJ2-2	TRBV7-3	CASSFLVGLAVNTGELFF	TGTGCCAGCAGCTTTTTGGTCGGACTAGCGGTGAACACCGGGGAGCTGTTTTTT
NA	TRBD2	TRBJ2-5	TRBV5-1	CASSLEGEGTQYF	TGCGCCAGCAGCTTGGAAGGGGAGGGGACCCAGTACTTC
NA	TRBD1	TRBJ1-4	TRBV6-1	CASSEQGGGEKLFF	TGTGCCAGCAGTGAACAGGGGGGCGGTGAAAAACTGTTTTTT
NA	TRBD2	TRBJ2-5	TRBV9	CASSVSGLAAEFQETQYF	TGTGCCAGCAGCGTATCGGGACTAGCGGCCGAGTTCCAAGAGACCCAGTACTTC
NA	NA	TRBJ2-7	TRBV9	CASSVSQGGWEQYF	TGTGCCAGCAGCGTTAGCCAGGGAGGTTGGGAGCAGTACTTC
once	NA	TRBJ2-1	TRBV5-1	CASDATGAYNEQFF	TGCGCCAGCGATGCGACCGGGGCCTACAATGAGCAGTTCTTC
NA	TRBD1	TRBJ1-5	TRBV6-5	CASRQGVSNQPQHF	TGTGCCAGCCGACAGGGGGTAAGCAATCAGCCCCAGCATTTT
once	NA	TRBJ2-2	TRBV7-8	CASSLGRGRAWGELFF	TGTGCCAGCAGCTTAGGGCGGGGCAGAGCGTGGGGGGAGCTGTTTTTT
NA	TRBD2	TRBJ2-7	TRBV11-2	CASSSPSGSYSYEQYF	TGTGCCAGCAGCTCCCCTAGCGGGAGTTATTCCTACGAGCAGTACTTC
NA	TRBD1	TRBJ2-7	TRBV19	CASSYGTGPRYEQYF	TGTGCCAGTAGTTACGGGACAGGGCCACGCTACGAGCAGTACTTC
NA	NA	TRBJ2-3	TRBV7-2	CASSLVSGSGTDTQYF	TGTGCCAGCAGCTTAGTGTCCGGGAGTGGCACAGATACGCAGTATTTT
NA	TRBD1	TRBJ1-2	TRBV7-9	CASSLGTGYGYTF	TGTGCCAGCAGCTTAGGGACAGGGTATGGCTACACCTTC
NA	NA	TRBJ2-3	TRBV29-1	CSVEAGTTDTQYF	TGCAGCGTTGAGGCGGGGACCACAGATACGCAGTATTTT
NA	TRBD1	TRBJ1-1	TRBV5-1	CASSPSTGADTEAFF	TGCGCCAGCAGCCCCTCGACAGGGGCGGACACTGAAGCTTTCTTT
NA	TRBD2	TRBJ2-7	TRBV28	CASSVAGAYNEQYF	TGTGCCAGCAGTGTAGCGGGAGCCTACAACGAGCAGTACTTC
NA	NA	TRBJ2-2	TRBV11-1	CASSLRGSGNTGELFF	TGTGCCAGCAGCCTCCGGGGGTCGGGGAACACCGGGGAGCTGTTTTTT
NA	TRBD1	TRBJ1-2	TRBV7-2	CASSSGTGNGYTF	TGTGCCAGCAGCTCCGGGACAGGGAATGGCTACACCTTC
NA	NA	TRBJ2-3	TRBV4-2	CASSQGGPDTQYF	TGTGCCAGCAGCCAAGGCGGGCCAGATACGCAGTATTTT
NA	TRBD2	TRBJ2-2	TRBV27	CASRLTSGSIGELVF	TGTGCCAGCAGATTGACTAGCGGGAGTATCGGGGAGCTGGTTTTT
few	TRBD1	TRBJ2-7	TRBV19	CASSVGQGLYEQYF	TGTGCCAGTAGTGTCGGACAGGGACTCTACGAGCAGTACTTC
NA	NA	TRBJ2-7	TRBV5-1	CASSSRAYEQYF	TGCGCCAGCAGCTCGCGAGCCTACGAGCAGTACTTC
NA	NA	TRBJ2-1	TRBV5-4	CASSSRTPDNEQFF	TGTGCCAGCAGCTCTCGGACTCCCGACAATGAGCAGTTCTTC
NA	NA	TRBJ1-5	TRBV7-2	CASSLVQVGGREPQHF	TGTGCCAGCAGCTTAGTCCAGGTTGGGGGCCGTGAGCCCCAGCATTTT
NA	NA	TRBJ1-1	TRBV7-2	CASSLVMARDTEAFF	TGTGCCAGCAGCTTAGTAATGGCCAGGGACACTGAAGCTTTCTTT
NA	NA	TRBJ2-7	TRBV28	CASSLLGGKLSYEQYF	TGTGCCAGCAGTTTATTGGGGGGAAAACTTTCCTACGAGCAGTACTTC
NA	TRBD2	TRBJ2-3	TRBV7-9	CASSLGLAGAYTDTQYF	TGTGCCAGCAGCCTAGGACTAGCGGGGGCCTACACAGATACGCAGTATTTT
few	NA	TRBJ1-3	TRBV5-6	CASSLVSSGNTIYF	TGTGCCAGCAGCTTGGTCTCCTCTGGAAACACCATATATTTT
NA	NA	TRBJ2-7	TRBV11-2	CASSSRQVSYEQYF	TGTGCCAGCAGCTCTCGACAGGTCTCCTACGAGCAGTACTTC
NA	TRBD1	TRBJ2-2	TRBV2	CASSDYRGTGELFF	TGTGCCAGCAGTGACTACAGGGGAACCGGGGAGCTGTTTTTT
NA	NA	TRBJ1-2	TRBV10-3	CAISPDSSYGYTF	TGTGCCATCAGCCCTGACAGCAGCTATGGCTACACCTTC
NA	TRBD2	TRBJ2-1	TRBV13	CASSLVLAGAYNEQFF	TGTGCCAGCAGCTTAGTACTAGCGGGAGCGTACAATGAGCAGTTCTTC
NA	TRBD2	TRBJ2-2	TRBV4-1	CASSQLAGDTGELFF	TGCGCCAGCAGCCAGCTAGCGGGGGACACCGGGGAGCTGTTTTTT
NA	TRBD2	TRBJ2-2	TRBV7-6	CASSSRTSGTAGELFF	TGTGCCAGCAGCTCCCGGACTAGCGGGACCGCCGGGGAGCTGTTTTTT
NA	NA	TRBJ2-2	TRBV2	CASSPYSPQNTGELFF	TGTGCCAGCAGTCCCTACAGTCCCCAGAACACCGGGGAGCTGTTTTTT
NA	TRBD2	TRBJ2-3	TRBV28	CATNSGRRRTTDTQYF	TGTGCCACCAATAGCGGGAGGCGACGGACCACAGATACGCAGTATTTT
NA	NA	TRBJ1-2	TRBV4-1	CASSQGPQGAYGYTF	TGCGCCAGCAGCCAAGGTCCCCAGGGCGCCTATGGCTACACCTTC
few	TRBD1	TRBJ2-3	TRBV10-3	CAIRPGQSSTDTQYF	TGTGCCATCAGGCCGGGACAGTCTAGCACAGATACGCAGTATTTT
NA	NA	TRBJ2-5	TRBV28	CASSLMGALGQETQYF	TGTGCCAGCAGTTTGATGGGGGCTCTGGGTCAAGAGACCCAGTACTTC
NA	TRBD1	TRBJ2-1	TRBV9	CASSPRGTVTYNEQFF	TGTGCCAGCAGCCCCCGTGGGACAGTTACCTACAATGAGCAGTTCTTC
NA	NA	TRBJ1-5	TRBV5-1	CASSLVSGQPQHF	TGCGCCAGCAGCTTGGTCTCAGGTCAGCCCCAGCATTTT
NA	NA	TRBJ2-1	TRBV25-1	CASSEFRDGSDEQFF	TGTGCCAGCAGTGAATTTCGGGACGGGAGCGATGAGCAGTTCTTC
once	NA	TRBJ2-3	TRBV27	CASSPRSQFTDTQYF	TGTGCCAGCAGTCCTAGGTCCCAATTCACAGATACGCAGTATTTT
NA	NA	TRBJ1-4	TRBV21-1	CASSKEGSGQGRGLTNEKLFF	TGTGCCAGCAGCAAAGAGGGGTCCGGACAGGGAAGGGGATTGACTAATGAAAAACTGTTTTTT
NA	NA	TRBJ2-3	TRBV28	CASSLTTPGIYF	TGTGCCAGCAGCCTGACCACCCCGGGTATCTATTTT
NA	TRBD2	TRBJ2-7	TRBV6-1	CASSDWTSGKGYEQYF	TGTGCCAGCAGTGACTGGACTAGCGGGAAAGGATACGAGCAGTACTTC
NA	NA	TRBJ1-1	TRBV5-4	CASSQDRNTEAFF	TGTGCCAGCAGTCAGGACAGGAACACTGAAGCTTTCTTT
NA	TRBD2	TRBJ2-5	TRBV18	CASSPGTSGSGGETQYF	TGTGCCAGCTCACCCGGGACTAGCGGGAGTGGTGGTGAGACCCAGTACTTC